Given below is one TCR beta chain in context. Both 60 Vbeta primers and 13 Jbeta primers went into the PCR. Clones were sequenced by immunoSEQ multiplex PCR, and TCRdb holds only the in-frame ones, with some missing. In the table there are around 120,000 clones, roughly 88% of which are singletons. The data stem from a study of cytomegalovirus exposure and HLA in healthy donors. The CDR3 spans 17 residues. V lost 4 bases and J 5 bases, leaving 23 bases between the germline ends. CDR1 and CDR2 from the germline V gene are MNHEY and SMNVEV (reference sequence). Material for sequencing was PBMCs. The sequence was obtained from a boy aged 5-17 years in good health and CMV-seronegative. This chain joins TRBV27 and TRBJ2-5; TRBD2 is a possible D gene (5 bases). The CDR3 DNA reads as TGTGCCAGCAGTTCTTCCCTGGGAATAGCCCGCGGGGAGACCCAGTACTTC. It translates to CASSSSLGIARGETQYF.